This T cell receptor (beta chain) appears in the sequencing data of a study of spatial heterogeneity in lung cancer. General study results and limits: The study found that expanded intratumoral alpha and beta TCR counts tracked tumor mutation counts.

Trimming cost V 2 bases and J 6 bases, with 13 bases left between them. The germline V gene encodes CDR1 DFQATT and CDR2 SNEGSKA (reference sequence). The CDR3 spans 13 residues. One entry per CDR3 protein, called by TCRdb with MiXCR from the 5' RACE reads. This table holds around 5,000 distinct CDR3 sequences, less than 9% found once. The time point here: sample taken at primary tumor resection. Turning to this clonotype: Antigen: not known.

This sample comprised lung tumor tissue, obtained at surgery. The receptor was derived from a male donor with early-stage non-small cell lung cancer. The chain carries TRBV20-1 and TRBJ1-2; D is ambiguous. CDR3 sequence reads: CSARTSPRDGYTF. The DNA of the CDR3 is TGCAGTGCTAGAACCTCTCCAAGGGATGGCTACACCTTC.